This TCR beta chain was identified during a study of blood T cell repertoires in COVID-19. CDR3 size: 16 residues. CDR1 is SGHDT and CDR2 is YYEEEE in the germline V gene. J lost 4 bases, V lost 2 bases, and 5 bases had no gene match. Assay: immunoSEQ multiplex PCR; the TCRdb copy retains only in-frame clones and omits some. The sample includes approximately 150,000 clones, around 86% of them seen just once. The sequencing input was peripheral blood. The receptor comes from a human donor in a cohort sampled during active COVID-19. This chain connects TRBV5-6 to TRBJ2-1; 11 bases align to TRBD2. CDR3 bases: TGTGCCAGCAGCTTACCGGGACTAGCGGATTACAATGAGCAGTTCTTC. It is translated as CASSLPGLADYNEQFF.